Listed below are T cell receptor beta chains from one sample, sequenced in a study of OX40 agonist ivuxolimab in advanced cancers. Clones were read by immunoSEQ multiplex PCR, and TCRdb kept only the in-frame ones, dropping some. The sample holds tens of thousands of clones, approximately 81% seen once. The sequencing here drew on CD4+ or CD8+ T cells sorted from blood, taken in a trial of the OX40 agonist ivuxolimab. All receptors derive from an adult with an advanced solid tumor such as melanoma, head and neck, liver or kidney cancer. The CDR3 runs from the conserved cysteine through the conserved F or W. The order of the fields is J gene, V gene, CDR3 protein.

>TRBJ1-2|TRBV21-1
CASSRPGLQWVYGYTF
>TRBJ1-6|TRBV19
CASTYRGLDSPLHF
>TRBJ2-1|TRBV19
CASSNDRVGNEQFF
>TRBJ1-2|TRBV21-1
CASSPGEGYTF
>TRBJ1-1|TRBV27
CASAERRNTEAFF
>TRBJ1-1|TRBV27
CASTPGGGGRNTEAFF
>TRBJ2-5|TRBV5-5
CASSLQLGETQYF
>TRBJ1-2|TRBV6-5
CASSYRDVSYGYTF
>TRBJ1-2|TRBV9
CASSGPGTGAYGYTF
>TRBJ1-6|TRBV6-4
CASSDSRHFLWDRSSPLHF
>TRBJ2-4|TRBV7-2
CASSLGGAKNIQYF
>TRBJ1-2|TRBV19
CAVSNRVNGYTF
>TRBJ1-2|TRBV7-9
CASSRWDRDIYGYTF
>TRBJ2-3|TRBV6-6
CASSGREDTQYF
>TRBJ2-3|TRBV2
CASSELGPTSTDTQYF
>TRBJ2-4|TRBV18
CASSPPVPLGTKNIQYF
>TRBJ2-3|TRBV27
CASNLRGATDTQYF
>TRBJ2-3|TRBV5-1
CASSLGVETGTDTQYF
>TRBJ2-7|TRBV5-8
CASSRQGGVSYEQYF
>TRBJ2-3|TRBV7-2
CASSARLVVDTQYF
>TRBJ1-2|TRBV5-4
CASSSAPPGYTF
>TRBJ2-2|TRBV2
CASTESETGGTGELFF
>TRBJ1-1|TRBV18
CASSRSAEGRAFF
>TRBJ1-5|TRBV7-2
CASSLAGGNQPQHF
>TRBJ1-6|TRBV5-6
CASSPGGNNSPLHF
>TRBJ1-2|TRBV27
CASSLTGGYGYTF
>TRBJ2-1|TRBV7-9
CASSLMAGAYNEQFF
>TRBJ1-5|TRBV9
CASSVGPSEDQPQHF
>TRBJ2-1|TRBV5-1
CASATRGGAREQFF
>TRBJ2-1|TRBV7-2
CASSRTSYNEQFF
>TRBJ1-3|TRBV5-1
CASSLLGAGNTIYF
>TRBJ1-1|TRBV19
CASSIDHGADTEAFF
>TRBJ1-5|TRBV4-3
CASSQGLRQPQHF
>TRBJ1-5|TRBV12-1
CASRLARRSQPQHF
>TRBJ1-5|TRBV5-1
CASSEGTAYSNQPQHF
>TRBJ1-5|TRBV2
CASSEQGVGQPQHF
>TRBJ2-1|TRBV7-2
CASTLTSGDYNEQFF
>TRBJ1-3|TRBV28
CASPDYSGNTIYF
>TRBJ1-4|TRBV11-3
CASSFKGRGEKLFF
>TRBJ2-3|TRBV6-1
CATEKAGGSTDTQYF
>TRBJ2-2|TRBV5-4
CASSPGGQVGELFF
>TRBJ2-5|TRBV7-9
CASSPTGGETQYF
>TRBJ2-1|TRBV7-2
CASSLERAYEQFF
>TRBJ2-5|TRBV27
CASSPLPQVGQGDTQYF
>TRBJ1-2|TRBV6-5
CASSLTGGYGYTF
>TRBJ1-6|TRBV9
CASSGRDSYNSPLHF
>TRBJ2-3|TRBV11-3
CASSLGFGGSTDTQYF
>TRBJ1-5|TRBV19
CASSIDRAGNQPQHF
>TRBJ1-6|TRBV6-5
CASRSGTPGSPLHF
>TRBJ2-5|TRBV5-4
CASSLGGVGETQYF
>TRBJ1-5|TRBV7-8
CASSRQGYQPQHF
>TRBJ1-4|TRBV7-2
CASSLEGVTNEKLFF
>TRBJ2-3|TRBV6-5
CASSYSNQGWADTQYF
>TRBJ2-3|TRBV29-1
CSVAALAGPTDTQYF